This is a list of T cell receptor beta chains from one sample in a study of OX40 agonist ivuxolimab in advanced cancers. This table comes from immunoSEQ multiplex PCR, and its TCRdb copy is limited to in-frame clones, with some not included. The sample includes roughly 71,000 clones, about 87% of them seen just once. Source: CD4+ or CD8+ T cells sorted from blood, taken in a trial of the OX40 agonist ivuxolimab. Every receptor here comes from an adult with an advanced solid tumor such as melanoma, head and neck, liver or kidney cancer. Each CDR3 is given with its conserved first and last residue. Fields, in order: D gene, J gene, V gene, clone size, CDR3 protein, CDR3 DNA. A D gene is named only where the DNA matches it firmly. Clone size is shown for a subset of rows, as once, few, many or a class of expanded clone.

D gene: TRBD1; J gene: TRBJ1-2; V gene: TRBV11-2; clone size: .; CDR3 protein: CASSPGTGDYGYTF; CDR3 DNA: TGTGCCAGCAGCCCCGGGACAGGAGACTATGGCTACACCTTC
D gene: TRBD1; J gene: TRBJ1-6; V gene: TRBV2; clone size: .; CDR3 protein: CASMGQGGSPLHF; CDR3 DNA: TGTGCCAGCATGGGACAGGGTGGTTCACCCCTCCACTTT
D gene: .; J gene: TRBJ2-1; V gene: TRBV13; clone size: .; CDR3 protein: CASSPRPPGQREFF; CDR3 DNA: TGTGCCAGCAGCCCCCGGCCCCCGGGACAGCGGGAGTTCTTC
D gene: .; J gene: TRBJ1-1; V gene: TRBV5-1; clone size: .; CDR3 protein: CASSLLKEGSEAFF; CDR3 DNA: TGCGCCAGCAGCCTGTTGAAGGAGGGATCTGAAGCTTTCTTT
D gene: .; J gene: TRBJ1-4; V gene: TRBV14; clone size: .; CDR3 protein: CASSVSYRVEEKLFF; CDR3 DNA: TGTGCCAGCAGCGTATCCTACAGGGTGGAAGAAAAACTGTTTTTT
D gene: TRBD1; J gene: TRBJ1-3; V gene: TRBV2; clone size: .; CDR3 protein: CASSPGQASGNTIYF; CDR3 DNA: TGTGCCAGCAGCCCTGGACAGGCCTCTGGAAACACCATATATTTT
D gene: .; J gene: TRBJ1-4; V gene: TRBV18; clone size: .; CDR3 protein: CASSPYWGAGEKLFF; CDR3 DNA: TGTGCCAGCTCACCGTATTGGGGGGCCGGGGAAAAACTGTTTTTT
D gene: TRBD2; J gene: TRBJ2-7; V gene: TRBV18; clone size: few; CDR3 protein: CASSPVTSGGRGEQYF; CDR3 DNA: TGTGCCAGCTCACCCGTGACTAGCGGGGGGCGTGGCGAGCAGTACTTC
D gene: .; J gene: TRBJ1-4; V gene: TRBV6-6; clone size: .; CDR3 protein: CASLGPPHEKLFF; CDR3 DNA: TGTGCCAGCCTCGGACCCCCCCATGAAAAACTGTTTTTT
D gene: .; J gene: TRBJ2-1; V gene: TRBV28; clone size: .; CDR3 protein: CVTGTPDHYNEQFF; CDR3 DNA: TGTGTTACCGGGACCCCCGACCACTACAATGAGCAGTTCTTC